This T cell receptor (beta chain) was sequenced in a study of T cells expressing NK-cell markers (dated by TCRdb to 2019 to 2021). About the study as a whole: In sorted CD3+CD56+NKG2C+, CD3+CD56+NKG2C- and CD3+CD56-NKG2C+ T-cell subsets from 7 or 8 donors, TCR beta-chain repertoires were profiled. Seven of the eight sequenced donors were HCMV-seropositive and one was HCMV-seronegative. Randomly selected healthy volunteers, three men and five women, were used as the eight sequenced donors. Illumina HiSeq 2000/2500, MiSeq or NextSeq was used to sequence libraries as 2 x 150 bp reads. The study at large found these results: In more than five donors, the dominant CD3+CD56+NKG2C+ clonotypes were found to rank among the top 10 CD8+ clonotypes and to make up roughly 1.0-7.5% of CD8+ T cells. Whether the expanded NKG2C-expressing T cell clones were specific for HCMV antigens was left unclear. Those dominant clonotypes were again the most abundant among CD3+CD56-NKG2C+ cells in a few donors, at about 28.3-60.1%.

CDR1 SGHVS and CDR2 FQNEAQ are derived from the germline V gene. Spanning cysteine to phenylalanine, the CDR3 consists of 16 amino acids. Only the protein is on record. Points on this clonotype: It has no known antigen specificity.

Data came from an Illumina HiSeq 2000. TCR beta cDNA libraries were prepared using 5'RACE template switching, which introduced a universal primer site and unique molecular identifiers. Synthesis of cDNA was primed from the TCR beta constant segment and was followed by two consecutive PCR amplification steps. The study's own analysis went as follows. MIGEC handled demultiplexing of the reads and grouping by UMI, while MiTCR was used to assemble and quantify clonotypes. To exclude erroneous sequences, any TCR cDNA sequence not supported by at least two reads was discarded. The tcR package was used for downstream repertoire analysis, with clonotypes matched between fractions based on CDR3 nucleotide sequence plus V segment. VDJmatch was used to annotate antigen specificity against VDJdb, with one amino acid substitution allowed in CDR3. With the reads reprocessed by TCRdb, a single entry stands for each CDR3 protein sequence and no DNA is reported. The V and J calls were not made by the authors but by TCRdb's processing. The sample's clone listing holds about 390,000 distinct CDR3 sequences. The ten top clones hold approximately 12% of the sample.

A commercial ELISA kit detecting HCMV-specific IgG in serum was used to determine HCMV serostatus. Ficoll density gradient centrifugation was used to isolate peripheral blood mononuclear cells from blood. The rearrangement joined TRBV7-8 to TRBJ2-1; absent DNA, TCRdb's TRBD2 call cannot be checked. Input material: blood T cells: a sorted CD56 or NKG2C T cell subset, CD4+ or CD8+ T cells, or bulk PBMC T cells (not recorded which). The sequence derives from a woman aged 45-60 years in good health. Donor details come from another sample of the same person, matched by shared clones. CDR3 loop: CASTLRGGKTYNEQFF.